Listed below are T cell receptor beta chains from one sample, sequenced in a study of blood T cell repertoires in COVID-19. Clones were read by immunoSEQ multiplex PCR, and TCRdb kept only the in-frame ones, dropping some. The table lists tens of thousands of clones, about 88% of them singletons. The specimen sequenced was peripheral blood. These receptors all come from an elderly woman with acute or convalescent COVID-19. Each CDR3 is given with its conserved first and last residue. Fields, in order: V gene, D gene, J gene, clone size, CDR3 DNA, CDR3 protein. The D gene is left open where the match is weak. Not every row has a clone size; where given, it reads once, few, many or a size class.

TRBV24-1	TRBD2	TRBJ2-1	-	TGTGCCACCAGTGATTTAACAGCGGGGGGCTACAATGAGCAGTTCTTC	CATSDLTAGGYNEQFF
TRBV5-4	-	TRBJ2-7	-	TGTGCCAGCAGCTTGGAACAGGGTTACGAGCAGTACTTC	CASSLEQGYEQYF
TRBV24-1	TRBD2	TRBJ2-3	-	TGTGCCACCAGTGATATGGGGGGGGGCACAGATACGCAGTATTTT	CATSDMGGGTDTQYF
TRBV3-1/TRBV3-2	TRBD1	TRBJ2-1	-	TGTGCCAGCAGCCAAGAATGGGACAGGAATAATGAGCAGTTCTTC	CASSQEWDRNNEQFF
TRBV24-1	TRBD2	TRBJ2-5	-	TGTGCCACCAGTGATAGAGGCGGGGGGGCCGGAGAGACCCAGTACTTC	CATSDRGGGAGETQYF
TRBV11-3	-	TRBJ1-1	-	TGTGCCAGCAGCTTAGAGGGGCCGAACACTGAAGCTTTCTTT	CASSLEGPNTEAFF
TRBV28	-	TRBJ1-6	-	TGTGCCAGCAGTGTCGGAGGAGCCGTCTCCTATAATTCACCCCTCCACTTT	CASSVGGAVSYNSPLHF
TRBV5-5	TRBD1	TRBJ2-5	-	TGTGCCAGCAGCTTGAGGTCAGGGGGCGCGGAGACCCAGTACTTC	CASSLRSGGAETQYF
TRBV12-5	-	TRBJ2-1	-	TGTGCTAGTGGTTTGGTACGGGATGAGCAGTTCTTC	CASGLVRDEQFF
TRBV4-1	TRBD2	TRBJ2-1	-	TGCGCCAGCAGCCAATTAGCGGGGGGGCTCAATGAGCAGTTCTTC	CASSQLAGGLNEQFF
TRBV2	-	TRBJ2-6	-	TGTGCCAGCAGCTCCCCTGGGGCCAACGTCCTGACTTTC	CASSSPGANVLTF
TRBV5-4	TRBD1	TRBJ1-4	-	TGTGCCAGCACCCGACAGGGGACTAATGAAAAACTGTTTTTT	CASTRQGTNEKLFF
TRBV5-1	-	TRBJ1-2	-	TGCGCCAGCAGCTTGGAGGGGTTTAAGTATGGCTACACCTTC	CASSLEGFKYGYTF
TRBV3-1/TRBV3-2	-	TRBJ2-2	-	TGTGCCAGCAGCCAAGAACGGGGTTACACCGGGGAGCTGTTTTTT	CASSQERGYTGELFF
TRBV1	-	TRBJ1-4	-	TGCACCAGCAGCTCCCTTAAAATCTCATACGGGACAGGGGACTCTTCAACTAATGAAAAACTGTTTTTT	CTSSSLKISYGTGDSSTNEKLFF
TRBV7-8	-	TRBJ1-1	few	TGTGCCAGCAGCGGTAGATTCCAGTTGACAACATGGGCTTTCTTT	CASSGRFQLTTWAFF
TRBV10-3	-	TRBJ1-6	few	TGTGCCATCAGTGAGTCGGTGGGGCACTATAATTCACCCCTCCACTTT	CAISESVGHYNSPLHF
TRBV5-1	-	TRBJ1-1	few	TGCGCCAGCAGCTTGGGGGGGCCTCTCACTGAAGCTTTCTTT	CASSLGGPLTEAFF
TRBV3-1/TRBV3-2	-	TRBJ1-2	-	TGTGCCAGCAGCCAAGTTTGGGAGGATGGCTACACCTTC	CASSQVWEDGYTF
TRBV7-9	TRBD1	TRBJ2-5	-	TGTGCCAGCAGCAAGGACAGGGGGCTGTCAGAGACCCAGTACTTC	CASSKDRGLSETQYF
TRBV6-1	TRBD1	TRBJ2-1	-	TGTGCCAGCTACCGGGACAGCTACAATGAGCAGTTCTTC	CASYRDSYNEQFF
TRBV19	-	TRBJ1-4	-	TGTGCCAGTGGACAGCACTTCGAAAAACTGTTTTTT	CASGQHFEKLFF
TRBV28	-	TRBJ2-7	-	TGTGCCAGCAGGCCGCCGGGGTCACGCTACGAGCAGTACTTC	CASRPPGSRYEQYF
TRBV19	-	TRBJ1-5	few	TGTGCCAGTAGTATCCGCACGACGGGGTACAATCAGCCCCAGCATTTT	CASSIRTTGYNQPQHF
TRBV11-2	-	TRBJ2-2	few	TGTGCCAGCAGCCTAAGAGGACTATCCACCGGGGAGCTGTTTTTT	CASSLRGLSTGELFF
TRBV2	-	TRBJ1-2	-	TGTGCCTCCCCGGCGGGGGGCAGAGGTGGCTACACCTTC	CASPAGGRGGYTF
TRBV5-1	-	TRBJ2-1	-	TGCGCCAGCAGCTATACCGGGACAAGCTACAATGAGCAGTTCTTC	CASSYTGTSYNEQFF
TRBV28	TRBD1	TRBJ1-5	-	TGTGCCAGCAGCCCGACAGGGTTCGAGCCCCAGCATTTT	CASSPTGFEPQHF
TRBV6-5	-	TRBJ2-1	-	TGTGCCAGCAGTTACGTGGGGGAGCGGGCAATCAATGAGCAGTTCTTC	CASSYVGERAINEQFF
TRBV7-9	-	TRBJ1-2	-	TGTGCCAGCAGCTTATTTCAGGGGCGCTGGGACTATGGCTACACCTTC	CASSLFQGRWDYGYTF
TRBV2	TRBD1	TRBJ2-7	-	TGTGCCAGCAGGCCCGGGACAGGCCCCTACGAGCAGTACTTC	CASRPGTGPYEQYF
TRBV7-8	-	TRBJ2-1	-	TGTGCCAGCAGCCCTCGGGACTTGATGGGCGAGCAGTTCTTC	CASSPRDLMGEQFF
TRBV29-1	-	TRBJ2-3	-	TGCAGCGTTGGGCATACAGATACGCAGTATTTT	CSVGHTDTQYF
TRBV9	TRBD2	TRBJ2-7	-	TGTGCCAGCAGCCCAAGACTAGCGGGGAGCTACGAGCAGTACTTC	CASSPRLAGSYEQYF
TRBV21-1	-	TRBJ1-6	-	TGTGCCAGCAGCACCAGACAGCTCTCCTATAATTCACCCCTCCACTTT	CASSTRQLSYNSPLHF
TRBV6-5	-	TRBJ2-7	-	TGTGCCAGCAGTACAGGGATCCCCTACGAGCAGTACTTC	CASSTGIPYEQYF
TRBV7-3	-	TRBJ1-1	-	TGTGCCAGCAGCGTTGACAGTCAGTGGAACACTGAAGCTTTCTTT	CASSVDSQWNTEAFF
TRBV2	TRBD1	TRBJ1-1	-	TGTGCCAGCAGTCGACAGGGGGCCTCGAACACTGAAGCTTTCTTT	CASSRQGASNTEAFF
TRBV7-9	-	TRBJ1-1	-	TGTGCCAGCACCTCGAGACAGAACACTGAAGCTTTCTTT	CASTSRQNTEAFF
TRBV11-2	-	TRBJ1-3	few	TGTGCCAGCAGCTTGGTATCAGGGTCGGTTGGCACCATATATTTT	CASSLVSGSVGTIYF
TRBV3-1/TRBV3-2	-	TRBJ1-1	-	TGTGCCAGCAGCCAAAATCAGTTGGAGGCTTTCTTT	CASSQNQLEAFF
TRBV6-2/TRBV6-3	TRBD1	TRBJ1-2	-	TGTGCCAGCAGTTTGGGACAGGGTAGAGGTGGCTACACCTTC	CASSLGQGRGGYTF
TRBV13	-	TRBJ2-2	-	TGTGCCAGCAGCCCCGGAGGGGCGAACACCGGGGAGCTGTTTTTT	CASSPGGANTGELFF
TRBV5-6	-	TRBJ1-5	-	TGTGCCAGCAGCTCCGGGCCGGGGGGCAACAGGGATCATCAGCCCCAGCATTTT	CASSSGPGGNRDHQPQHF
TRBV18	-	TRBJ2-3	-	TGTGCCAGCTCACTACTGACAACTAGCACAGATACGCAGTATTTT	CASSLLTTSTDTQYF
TRBV29-1	-	TRBJ2-1	-	TGCAGCGTTGTTAAGGGGAATCCCTACAATGAGCAGTTCTTC	CSVVKGNPYNEQFF
TRBV5-8	TRBD1	TRBJ2-7	-	TGTGCCAGCACCGGGACAGGAAGCTACGAGCAGTACTTC	CASTGTGSYEQYF
TRBV6-5	-	TRBJ1-5	-	TGTGCCAGCAGTCCCTTTTTTAGTCAGCCCCAGCATTTT	CASSPFFSQPQHF
TRBV10-3	-	TRBJ1-2	-	TGTGCCATCAGTGAGGAGCTTAATGGCTACACCTTC	CAISEELNGYTF
TRBV3-1/TRBV3-2	TRBD1	TRBJ2-7	-	TGTGCCAGCAGCCGGGGACAGCCCAGGCCCTACGAGCAGTACTTC	CASSRGQPRPYEQYF
TRBV5-1	TRBD1	TRBJ2-1	-	TGCGCCAGCAGCTTTCTACCGGGACAGGGGGTATATGAGCAGTTCTTC	CASSFLPGQGVYEQFF
TRBV5-6	-	TRBJ2-7	-	TGTGCCAGCAGCTACAGGGCTCGGGACGAGCAGTACTTC	CASSYRARDEQYF